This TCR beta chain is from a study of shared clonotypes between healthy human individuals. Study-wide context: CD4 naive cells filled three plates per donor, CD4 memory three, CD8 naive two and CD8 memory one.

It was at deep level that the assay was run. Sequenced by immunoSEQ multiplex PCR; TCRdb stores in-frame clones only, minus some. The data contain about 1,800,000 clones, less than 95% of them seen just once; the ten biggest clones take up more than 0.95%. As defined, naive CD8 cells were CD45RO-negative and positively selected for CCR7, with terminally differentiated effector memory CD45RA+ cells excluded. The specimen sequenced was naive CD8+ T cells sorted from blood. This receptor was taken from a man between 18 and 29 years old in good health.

The CDR3 nucleotides are TGTGCCAGCAGCTTTTCGCACACCCCGGGACTAGCGGGAGTGAATGAGCAGTTCTTC. Protein product: CASSFSHTPGLAGVNEQFF. The rearrangement links TRBV11-2 to TRBJ2-1; 14 nucleotides match TRBD2. J lost 7 bases, V lost 3 bases, and 14 bases had no gene match. The CDR3 is made up of 19 amino acids. Germline V gene data show CDR1 as SGHAT and CDR2 as FQNNGV.